Listed below are T cell receptor beta chains from one sample, sequenced in a study of precursors of human CD4 cytotoxic T cells. Via MiXCR, TCRdb re-called the reads, giving one row per CDR3 protein. The table records a few hundred distinct CDR3 sequences, about 26% of them present only once. Sequencing used memory CD4+ T cells from blood (PBMCs). The source of these receptors is a human donor in good health. CDR3s leave out the opening cysteine and the closing phenylalanine or tryptophan. For some rows the clone size is stated as once, few or many, or as a class when expanded; others skip it.

abundance: NA
j_gene: TRBJ2-2
v_gene: TRBV4-1
CDR3aa: ASSQKRKGGMLMAYTGELF

abundance: large
j_gene: TRBJ1-1
v_gene: TRBV20-1
CDR3aa: SAREVQGAFYTEAF

abundance: hyperexpanded
j_gene: TRBJ2-7
v_gene: TRBV3-1
CDR3aa: ASSRLGYEQY

abundance: few
j_gene: TRBJ2-2
v_gene: TRBV6-5
CDR3aa: ASSYSYTGELF

abundance: NA
j_gene: TRBJ2-1
v_gene: TRBV10-1
CDR3aa: ASSEVRNEQF

abundance: NA
j_gene: TRBJ2-5
v_gene: TRBV5-1
CDR3aa: ASRTSGRAGTLPQETQY

abundance: NA
j_gene: TRBJ2-6
v_gene: TRBV11-2
CDR3aa: AISSVGTRASGANVLT

abundance: few
j_gene: TRBJ2-1
v_gene: TRBV2
CDR3aa: ASIVEAGYNEQF

abundance: large
j_gene: TRBJ1-5
v_gene: TRBV7-7
CDR3aa: ASSPDERQPQH

abundance: hyperexpanded
j_gene: TRBJ2-7
v_gene: TRBV7-9
CDR3aa: ASRGTAYEQY

abundance: NA
j_gene: TRBJ2-2
v_gene: TRBV2
CDR3aa: ASRGLVGTGELF

abundance: large
j_gene: TRBJ2-7
v_gene: TRBV7-8
CDR3aa: ASSFSGLLAESYEQY

abundance: NA
j_gene: TRBJ1-1
v_gene: TRBV4-1
CDR3aa: ASSQESVTGMPEAF